This T cell receptor beta chain was recorded in a study of T cells in localized non-small cell lung cancer (dated by TCRdb to 2018 to 2020). Study-wide context: The study examined T cell repertoires in roughly 240 patients with early-stage NSCLC and compared tumors with uninvolved tumor-adjacent lungs. Of the NSCLC patients, around 130 were male and around 97 were female, and the mean age was around 66 years. The cohort was made up of 236 treatment-naive NSCLC patients whose localized lung tumors had been resected.

The junction shows trimming of 4 bases on V and 8 bases on J, plus 6 bases between the germline ends. CDR3 length: 11 amino acids, cysteine to phenylalanine. Here the CDR3 DNA is all that survives: 33 bases in frame from base 1. Via the germline V gene, CDR1 is SNHLY and CDR2 FYNNEI. At diagnosis, peripheral blood, uninvolved tumor-adjacent lung and tumor were collected and were preserved as a mix of fresh-frozen and FFPE material. For TCR repertoire profiling, the blood samples were analyzed as peripheral blood mononuclear cells. The research as a whole found: Because the study design was exploratory, TCR variables were selected using unadjusted p-values without false-discovery rate correction. Of the top 100 tumor clones, a median of approximately 60 were detected in paired uninvolved adjacent lung; around 27 were also among that lung's top 100. Higher T cell density in blood was associated with longer overall survival, whereas higher clonality in adjacent lung was associated with shorter survival. Multi-region tumor sequencing was not performed, so intratumor heterogeneity could not be excluded. Uninvolved tumor-adjacent lung showed the highest T cell clonality, higher than tumor, which suggests more focused antigenic responses in the adjacent lung.

TCR beta CDR3 regions were sequenced from DNA using the immunoSEQ Assay. Concerning the study's data processing: T cell density was computed as TCR beta template counts normalized to usable DNA estimated by amplifying housekeeping genes. Richness was estimated using the preseqR package, with extrapolation to 400,000 templates for PBMC samples and to 120,000 templates for tissue samples. Clonality was defined as one minus Pielou's evenness. Tissue-enriched TCRs were identified through differential abundance testing performed on productive amino-acid clonotypes, with a minimum total count of 5 and an alpha of 0.1. Repertoire overlap between compartments was quantified with the Jaccard Index and Morisita Overlap Index. GLIPH grouped TCR beta CDR3s together with public tetramer-defined viral CDR3s, and a viral motif had to include at least three viral sequences and also show V-gene enrichment. Sourced from immuneACCESS, this table was stored by TCRdb with only in-frame sequences that have V and J called. A share of the clones is absent; for the studies checked, an unresolved V gene accounts for under half, and the remainder has no known explanation. V, J and clone size reflect that table, while D and trimming were determined from the DNA. In this sample the table shows 50,000 to 75,000 clones, around 90% of which occur a single time. The ten largest make up about 20% of the sample.

Note on this clone: There is no known antigen for this receptor. No base-level quality is on record; no much larger clone is a single base apart.

The specimen comprised peripheral blood, sampled before any cancer treatment. The receptor was derived from a man aged 35 to 70 with stage I squamous cell lung carcinoma. Recombination joined TRBV2 with TRBJ2-1; confidence is insufficient to name the D gene. The CDR3 here reads CASSAGDEQFF. DNA sequence: TGTGCCAGCAGTGCCGGCGATGAGCAGTTCTTC.